This T cell receptor beta chain was documented in a study of blood T cells in healthy people across ages. Findings and caveats of the study: Both higher diversity and more naive CD4+ cells marked long-lived donors when set against aged donors. Roughly linear declines in TCR beta diversity per million T cells occurred with age.

On this clonotype: What it recognizes is unknown.

A sample-barcoded 5' primer and a J-beta primer mix were used in a second PCR of about 7 to 12 cycles. MiXCR was run by TCRdb on the 5' RACE reads, yielding one entry per CDR3 protein. The repertoire has around 990,000 distinct CDR3 sequences, more than 30% of them found once; the top ten carry over 10%. Total RNA, at least 6 micrograms per sample, came from PBMCs. The sequence came from a man aged 18 to 29 in good health. Sample: blood.

The CDR3 loop is CASSPAINEQYF. CDR3 DNA: TGTGCCAGCAGCCCCGCAATCAATGAGCAGTACTTC. The genes are TRBV13 and TRBJ2-7; D remains unclear. The germline V gene has CDR1 PRHDT and CDR2 FYEKMQ (reference sequence). Trimming shortened V by 5 bases and J by 7 bases, and 12 bases separated the two germline ends. This CDR3 contains 12 residues.